Below are 24 T cell receptor beta chains sequenced from a single sample in a study of shared clonotypes between healthy human individuals. Libraries were prepared by immunoSEQ multiplex PCR; TCRdb keeps only in-frame clonotypes and omits some of them. The sample lists more than 2 million clones; approximately 94% were seen once. Sequencing was performed on naive CD4+ T cells sorted from blood. The sample's subset: CD45RA+ positively selected. The receptors originated from a man between 18 and 29 years old in good health.

The chain joins TRBV6-5 to TRBJ2-2; D is perhaps TRBD2 (6 bases). This CDR3 spans 14 amino acids. CDR1 is MNHEY and CDR2 is SVGAGI in the germline V gene. The V end was cut by 6 bases, the J end by 3 bases, with 11 bases between. CDR3 in DNA: TGTGCCAGCAGGTTGGGAGGAGACACCGGGGAGCTGTTTTTT. Translating it yields CASRLGGDTGELFF.

This clone was observed a handful of times. Other DNA sequences in this specimen translate into the identical CDR3. The chain combines TRBV5-1 with TRBJ1-1; D is perhaps TRBD1 (6 bases). The CDR3 sequence is 14 residues long. Germline lookup yields CDR1 SGHRS and CDR2 YFSETQ. Trimming removed 0 bases from V and 1 base from J, with 7 bases in between. In DNA, the CDR3 is TGCGCCAGCAGCTTGGGGGACAAGAACACTGAAGCTTTCTTT. It translates to CASSLGDKNTEAFF. The full variable domain, with the rest looked up from reference TRBV5-1 and TRBJ1-1, is KAGVTQTPRYLIKTRGQQVTLSCSPISGHRSVSWYQQTPGQGLQFLFEYFSETQRNKGNFPGRFSGRQFSNSRSEMNVSTLELGDSALYLCASSLGDKNTEAFFGQGTRLTVV.

The gene calls are TRBV9 and TRBJ2-7, with unresolved D. V gave up 0 bases and J gave up 1 base, with 8 bases separating them. The V gene's germline CDR1 is SGDLS and CDR2 YYNGEE. CDR3 length: 14 amino acids. Here the CDR3 reads CASSVGPESYEQYF. As DNA, the CDR3 is TGTGCCAGCAGCGTAGGACCCGAATCCTACGAGCAGTACTTC.

The J gene is TRBJ2-6, the V gene TRBV6-5; D is undetermined. The V end was cut by 5 bases, the J end by 2 bases, with 7 bases between. This CDR3 contains 14 residues. Germline-derived CDR1 and CDR2 are MNHEY and SVGAGI. CDR3 nucleotide sequence: TGTGCCAGCAGTCAGTCTCCTGGGGCCAACGTCCTGACTTTC. Protein: CASSQSPGANVLTF.

The chain links TRBV7-2 to TRBJ1-5, with 8 bases aligning to TRBD1. J lost 5 bases, V lost 5 bases, and 8 bases had no gene match. Germline assignment: CDR1 SGHTA and CDR2 FQGNSA. The CDR3 length is 15 residues. CDR3 coding DNA: TGTGCCAGCAGCATCCAGACAGGGGTCGATCAGCCCCAGCATTTT. It encodes CASSIQTGVDQPQHF.

The rearrangement links TRBV27 to TRBJ2-7; no firm D call. This CDR3 has 17 residues. Germline V CDR1 and CDR2: MNHEY, SMNVEV (reference sequence). Deletions cut 5 bases from V and 7 bases from J, with 27 bases between. The CDR3 DNA follows: TGTGCCAGCAGTCCCAGCCGTCCCGCTGGCCTCCCTTCGGAGCAGTACTTC. Translation gives CASSPSRPAGLPSEQYF.

Comments on this clone: The sample has other DNA sequences that encode this CDR3 too. The V gene is TRBV7-9, the J gene TRBJ2-3; the D gene is possibly TRBD2 (5 bases). The CDR3 has 12 residues. Trimming cost V 4 bases and J 6 bases, with 8 bases left between them. The germline CDR1 and CDR2 sequences are SEHNR and FQNEAQ (reference sequence). The CDR3, as DNA: TGTGCCAGCAGCTCCACGGGGGATACGCAGTATTTT. It translates to CASSSTGDTQYF. The whole variable domain, filled in from reference TRBV7-9 and TRBJ2-3, reads DTGVSQNPRHKITKRGQNVTFRCDPISEHNRLYWYRQTLGQGPEFLTYFQNEAQLEKSRLLSDRFSAERPKGSFSTLEIQRTEQGDSAMYLCASSSTGDTQYFGPGTRLTVL.

Notes on this clone: The same CDR3 also results from other DNA sequences found in this sample. This chain links TRBV7-2 with TRBJ1-1, with D hard to call. The V and J ends lost 3 bases and 1 base respectively, with 9 bases between them. The CDR3 is 14 residues long. The germline gives CDR1 SGHTA, CDR2 FQGNSA. As DNA, the CDR3 is TGTGCCAGCAGCTTGGAGGGTGGGAACACTGAAGCTTTCTTT. Translating it yields CASSLEGGNTEAFF.

The genes are TRBV10-3 and TRBJ2-2; D could derive from TRBD1 or TRBD2 (5 bases each). Deletions cut 7 bases from V and 8 bases from J, with 11 bases between. CDR1 and CDR2 (germline): ENHRY, SYGVKD. The CDR3 is 12 residues long. The CDR3 sequence: CAITGPAGELFF. The CDR3 DNA follows: TGTGCCATCACGGGGCCAGCGGGGGAGCTGTTTTTT.

The sample holds one count of this clone. The chain links TRBV4-3 to TRBJ2-3; 9 bases align to TRBD2. The CDR3 extends over 15 amino acids. The V and J ends lost 4 bases and 6 bases, in that order; junction bases with no gene match: 8. Germline V gene data show CDR1 as LGHNA and CDR2 as YSLEER. CDR3 residues: CASSLGVAGEDTQYF. The CDR3 coding sequence is TGCGCCAGCAGCCTGGGGGTAGCGGGAGAGGATACGCAGTATTTT.

The gene calls are TRBV9 and TRBJ2-4; 7 bases match TRBD1. In germline, CDR1 is SGDLS, CDR2 YYNGEE. The V and J ends lost 2 bases and 6 bases, in that order; junction bases with no gene match: 11. CDR3 length: 16 residues. CDR3 in DNA: TGTGCCAGCAGCGTCGACGACAGGGCGTCGGGAAACATTCAGTACTTC. This gives the protein CASSVDDRASGNIQYF.

The chain combines TRBV11-3 with TRBJ2-3, with 16 positions matching TRBD2. Germline V CDR1 and CDR2: SGHNT, YENEEA. V shed 4 bases and J 7 bases; nucleotides not matched to a gene: 11. There are 18 residues in the CDR3. In DNA, the CDR3 is TGTGCCAGCAGCTCCTTAGCCGGGACTAGCGGGAGGGCAAATACGCAGTATTTT. This sequence encodes CASSSLAGTSGRANTQYF. Full variable domain (outside the CDR3, taken from reference TRBV11-3 and TRBJ2-3): EAGVVQSPRYKIIEKKQPVAFWCNPISGHNTLYWYLQNLGQGPELLIRYENEEAVDDSQLPKDRFSAERLKGVDSTLKIQPAELGDSAVYLCASSSLAGTSGRANTQYFGPGTRLTVL.

The rearrangement joins TRBV5-6 to TRBJ2-2; TRBD1 agrees at 10 bases. The CDR3 is 15 residues long. The V gene end was trimmed by 5 bases and the J gene end by 1 base; junction bases not matched to a gene: 2. CDR1 SGHDT and CDR2 YYEEEE come from the germline V gene. This CDR3 is CASRGQGMNTGELFF. The CDR3 DNA is TGTGCCAGCAGGGGACAGGGGATGAACACCGGGGAGCTGTTTTTT.

The chain joins TRBV25-1 to TRBJ2-5, with D unclear. CDR1 and CDR2 from the germline V gene are MGHDK and SYGVNS. The CDR3 is 14 residues long. Between the trimmed V and J ends, which lost 1 base and 3 bases, there was a span of 9 bases. The CDR3 DNA reads as TGTGCCAGCAGTGAATCTGGTTCGGAAGAGACCCAGTACTTC. It encodes CASSESGSEETQYF. Full variable domain (outside the CDR3, taken from reference TRBV25-1 and TRBJ2-5): EADIYQTPRYLVIGTGKKITLECSQTMGHDKMYWYQQDPGMELHLIHYSYGVNSTEKGDLSSESTVSRIRTEHFPLTLESARPSHTSQYLCASSESGSEETQYFGPGTRLLVL.

The CDR3 coding sequence is TGTGCCAGCAGCCCCGGACTAGCGGGAGTGACAGATACGCAGTATTTT. This encodes CASSPGLAGVTDTQYF. This chain uses TRBV7-9 with TRBJ2-3; 13 nucleotides align to TRBD2. Germline assignment: CDR1 SEHNR and CDR2 FQNEAQ (reference sequence). The CDR3 sequence is 16 residues long. V trimming: 5 bases; J trimming: 3 bases; junction bases outside the gene matches: 5.

This chain uses TRBV5-1 with TRBJ1-2, with TRBD1 matching 10 bases. The CDR3 has 15 residues. Germline assignment: CDR1 SGHRS and CDR2 YFSETQ. With V trimmed by 3 bases and J by 2 bases, 4 bases remained unmatched. CDR3 protein: CASSSGQGDNYGYTF. The CDR3 DNA reads TGCGCCAGCAGCTCAGGACAGGGGGACAACTATGGCTACACCTTC.

The V call is TRBV29-1, the J call TRBJ2-5; 7 nucleotides agree with TRBD2. This CDR3 has 13 residues. Trimming cost V 4 bases and J 3 bases; bases outside gene matches: 5. CDR1 and CDR2 (germline): SQVTM, ANQGSEA. The CDR3 bases are TGCAGCGTTGCCGGGACTAAAAAAGAGACCCAGTACTTC. Protein: CSVAGTKKETQYF. Using reference TRBV29-1 and TRBJ2-5 for the parts outside the CDR3, the full variable domain is SAVISQKPSRDICQRGTSLTIQCQVDSQVTMMFWYRQQPGQSLTLIATANQGSEATYESGFVIDKFPISRPNLTFSTLTVSNMSPEDSSIYLCSVAGTKKETQYFGPGTRLLVL.

This clone was observed a single time. This rearrangement joins TRBV29-1 to TRBJ1-4; D is unclear. The CDR3 sequence is 13 residues long. Trimming removed 5 bases at V and 0 bases at J, with 7 bases between. Germline CDR1 is SQVTM and CDR2 is ANQGSEA. As DNA, the CDR3 is TGCAGCGTTCTGGCCCCAACTAATGAAAAACTGTTTTTT. Residues: CSVLAPTNEKLFF.

The J gene is TRBJ2-7, the V gene TRBV25-1, with TRBD1 matching 9 bases. The ends lost 6 bases at V and 2 bases at J; junction bases unmatched: 2. The germline V gene has CDR1 MGHDK and CDR2 SYGVNS. The CDR3 length is 13 residues. For the CDR3, the DNA is TGTGCCAGCAGCTGGACAGGGGCCTACGAGCAGTACTTC. Amino acids: CASSWTGAYEQYF.

Concerning this clone: Different DNA sequences within this sample yield the same CDR3. The genes are TRBV28 and TRBJ1-4; D possibly corresponds to TRBD1 (5 bases). The CDR3 contains 14 residues. V was shortened by 4 bases and J by 7 bases, with 13 bases between the two germline ends. CDR1 and CDR2 (germline): MDHEN, SYDVKM. The CDR3 DNA reads as TGTGCCAGCAGTTCCGGGGGGGGTGGTGAAAAACTGTTTTTT. Residues: CASSSGGGGEKLFF.

This clone came up once. V is TRBV18 and J is TRBJ2-1, with a possible D match to TRBD2 (5 bases). CDR3 length: 15 residues. CDR1 KGHSH and CDR2 LQKENI come from the germline V gene. V lost 1 base and J lost 3, with 10 bases in between. CDR3 residues: CASSPRTGFYNEQFF. DNA for the CDR3: TGTGCCAGCTCACCACGGACGGGATTCTACAATGAGCAGTTCTTC.

The genes are TRBV9 and TRBJ1-3, with 8 bases identical to TRBD1. The CDR3 has 16 amino acids. CDR1 and CDR2 (germline): SGDLS, YYNGEE. V lost 2 bases, J lost 2 bases, and 6 bases stayed unmatched. For the CDR3, the DNA is TGTGCCAGCAGCGTGATCGACAGGGGCGCTGGAAACACCATATATTTT. This translates into CASSVIDRGAGNTIYF. The full variable domain, in which reference TRBV9 and TRBJ1-3 provide the parts outside the CDR3, is DSGVTQTPKHLITATGQRVTLRCSPRSGDLSVYWYQQSLDQGLQFLIQYYNGEERAKGNILERFSAQQFPDLHSELNLSSLELGDSALYFCASSVIDRGAGNTIYFGEGSWLTVV.

This chain links TRBV28 with TRBJ2-2; tentative D call: TRBD1 (6 bases). Trimming removed 9 bases at V and 6 bases at J, with 14 bases between. The germline CDR1 and CDR2 sequences are MDHEN and SYDVKM. CDR3 length: 13 residues. CDR3 protein: CASEDRDAGELFF. CDR3 DNA sequence: TGTGCCAGTGAGGACAGAGATGCCGGGGAGCTGTTTTTT.

The V and J genes are TRBV18 and TRBJ2-5; tentatively, D is TRBD2 (5 bases). The germline V and J ends were trimmed by 6 bases and 4 bases, with 12 bases remaining between them. The germline CDR1 and CDR2 sequences are KGHSH and LQKENI. The CDR3 totals 13 residues. CDR3 bases: TGTGCCAGCTCCCTCAGCGGCGGAGAGACCCAGTACTTC. Amino acid sequence: CASSLSGGETQYF. Variable domain in full (rest from reference TRBV18 and TRBJ2-5): NAGVMQNPRHLVRRRGQEARLRCSPMKGHSHVYWYRQLPEEGLKFMVYLQKENIIDESGMPKERFSAEFPKEGPSILRIQQVVRGDSAAYFCASSLSGGETQYFGPGTRLLVL.